This T cell receptor (beta chain) derives from a study of T-cell reconstitution after alpha-beta-depleted transplantation in children. CDR3 length: 17 amino acids. Germline values: CDR1 SEHNR, CDR2 FQNEAQ (reference sequence). The J segment lost 0 bases and the V segment lost 1 base, leaving 5 bases of the junction unmatched. Study-wide results and caveats: About two months after transplant, alpha-beta T cells reportedly came from several hundred expanded graft clones.

In its sample, this clonotype was seen many times. Antigen unknown. Unique molecular identifiers were built into the TCRbeta library. TCRdb reprocessed the PCR reads with MiXCR, giving one entry per CDR3 protein. The sample holds approximately 150,000 distinct CDR3 sequences, 8.5% to 10% seen once. The clonotype was recovered from a female patient under 10 years old who had a stem cell transplant for congenital amegakaryocytic thrombocytopenia, so the T cells may come from the graft donor. The genes are TRBV7-9 and TRBJ1-2, with TRBD1 identical over 10 bases. The sample here was PBMCs, mostly from graft donor cells, taken 180 days after TCRalphabeta/CD19-depleted stem cell transplant. This CDR3 is CASSLVLGQGANYGYTF. DNA of the CDR3: TGTGCCAGCAGCTTAGTCCTAGGACAGGGGGCTAACTATGGCTACACCTTC. Full variable domain (missing parts from reference TRBV7-9 and TRBJ1-2): DTGVSQNPRHKITKRGQNVTFRCDPISEHNRLYWYRQTLGQGPEFLTYFQNEAQLEKSRLLSDRFSAERPKGSFSTLEIQRTEQGDSAMYLCASSLVLGQGANYGYTFGSGTRLTVV.